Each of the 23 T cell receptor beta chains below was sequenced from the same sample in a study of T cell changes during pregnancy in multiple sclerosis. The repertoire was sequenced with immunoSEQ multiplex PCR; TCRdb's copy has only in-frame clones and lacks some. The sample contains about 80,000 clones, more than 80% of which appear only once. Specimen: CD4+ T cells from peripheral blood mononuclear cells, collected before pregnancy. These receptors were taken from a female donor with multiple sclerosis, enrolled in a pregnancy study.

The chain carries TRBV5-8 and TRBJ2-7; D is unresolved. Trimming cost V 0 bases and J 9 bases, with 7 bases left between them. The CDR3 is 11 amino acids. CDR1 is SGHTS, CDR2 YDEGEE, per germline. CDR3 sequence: CASSLEPRQYF. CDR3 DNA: TGTGCCAGCAGCTTGGAACCGAGGCAGTACTTC.

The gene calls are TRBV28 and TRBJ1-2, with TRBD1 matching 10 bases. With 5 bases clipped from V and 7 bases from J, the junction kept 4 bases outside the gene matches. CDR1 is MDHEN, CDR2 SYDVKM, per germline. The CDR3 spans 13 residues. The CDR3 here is CASSGQGVAGYTF. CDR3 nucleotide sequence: TGTGCCAGCAGTGGACAGGGGGTTGCTGGCTACACCTTC.

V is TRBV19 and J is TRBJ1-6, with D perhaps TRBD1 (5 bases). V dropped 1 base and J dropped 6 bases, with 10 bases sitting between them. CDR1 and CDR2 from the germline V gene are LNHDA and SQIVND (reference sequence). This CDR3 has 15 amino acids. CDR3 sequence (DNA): TGTGCCAGTAGTATAGCCCAGGGTGGTAATTCACCCCTCCACTTT. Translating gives CASSIAQGGNSPLHF. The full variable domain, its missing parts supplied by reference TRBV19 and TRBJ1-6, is DGGITQSPKYLFRKEGQNVTLSCEQNLNHDAMYWYRQDPGQGLRLIYYSQIVNDFQKGDIAEGYSVSREKKESFPLTVTSAQKNPTAFYLCASSIAQGGNSPLHFGNGTRLTVT.

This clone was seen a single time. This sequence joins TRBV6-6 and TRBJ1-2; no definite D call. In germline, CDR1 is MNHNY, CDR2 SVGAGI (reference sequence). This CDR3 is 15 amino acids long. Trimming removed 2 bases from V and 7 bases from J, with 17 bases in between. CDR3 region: CASSYQQLPSGGYTF. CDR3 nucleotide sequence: TGTGCCAGCAGTTACCAACAATTACCCTCAGGTGGCTACACCTTC.

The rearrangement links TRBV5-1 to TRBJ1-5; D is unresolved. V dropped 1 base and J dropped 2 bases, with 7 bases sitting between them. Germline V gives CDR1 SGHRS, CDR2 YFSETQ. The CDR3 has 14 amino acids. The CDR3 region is CASSLNSRNQPQHF. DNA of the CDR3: TGCGCCAGCAGCTTGAACTCCCGCAATCAGCCCCAGCATTTT.

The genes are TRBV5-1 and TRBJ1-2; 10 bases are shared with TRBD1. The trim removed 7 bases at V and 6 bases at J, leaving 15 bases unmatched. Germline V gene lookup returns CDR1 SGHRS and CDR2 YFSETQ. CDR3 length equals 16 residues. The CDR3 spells CASGNRQGAGVDGYTF. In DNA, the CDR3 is TGCGCCAGCGGCAATCGACAGGGGGCAGGGGTGGATGGCTACACCTTC.

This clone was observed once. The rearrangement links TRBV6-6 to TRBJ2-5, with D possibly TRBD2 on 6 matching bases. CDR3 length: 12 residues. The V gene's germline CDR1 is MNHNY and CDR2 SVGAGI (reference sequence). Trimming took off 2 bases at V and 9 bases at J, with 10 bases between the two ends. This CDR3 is CASSYHSGAQYF. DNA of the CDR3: TGTGCCAGCAGTTACCACTCGGGGGCCCAGTACTTC.

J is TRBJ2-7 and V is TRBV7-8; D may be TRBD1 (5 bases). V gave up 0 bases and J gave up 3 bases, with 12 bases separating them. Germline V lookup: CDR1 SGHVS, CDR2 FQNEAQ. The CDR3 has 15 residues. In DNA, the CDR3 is TGTGCCAGCAGCTTAGCGCGGCAGGGTGACTACGAGCAGTACTTC. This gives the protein CASSLARQGDYEQYF.

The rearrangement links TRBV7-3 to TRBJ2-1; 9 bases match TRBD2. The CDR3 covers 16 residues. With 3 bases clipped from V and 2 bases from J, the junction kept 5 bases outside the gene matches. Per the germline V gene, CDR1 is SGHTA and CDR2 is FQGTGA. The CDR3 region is CASSLLAGEAYNEQFF. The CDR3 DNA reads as TGTGCCAGCAGCTTGTTAGCGGGAGAGGCCTACAATGAGCAGTTCTTC.

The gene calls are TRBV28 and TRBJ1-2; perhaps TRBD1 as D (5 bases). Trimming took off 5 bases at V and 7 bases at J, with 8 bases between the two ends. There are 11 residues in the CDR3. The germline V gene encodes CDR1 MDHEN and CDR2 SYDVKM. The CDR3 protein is CASSGAFGYTF. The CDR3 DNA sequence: TGTGCCAGCAGTGGGGCCTTTGGCTACACCTTC.

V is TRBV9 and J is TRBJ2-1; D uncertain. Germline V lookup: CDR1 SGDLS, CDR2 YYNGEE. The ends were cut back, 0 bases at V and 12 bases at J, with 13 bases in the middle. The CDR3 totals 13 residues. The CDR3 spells CASSVGLQTLQFF. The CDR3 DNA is TGTGCCAGCAGCGTAGGACTCCAGACTTTGCAGTTCTTC.

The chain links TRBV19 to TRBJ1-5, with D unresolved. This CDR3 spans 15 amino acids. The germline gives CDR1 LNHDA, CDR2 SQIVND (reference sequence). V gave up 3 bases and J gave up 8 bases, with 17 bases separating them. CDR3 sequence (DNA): TGTGCCAGTAGTATCGGCAGCGGAGTCCCGAAGCCCCAGCATTTT. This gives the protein CASSIGSGVPKPQHF.

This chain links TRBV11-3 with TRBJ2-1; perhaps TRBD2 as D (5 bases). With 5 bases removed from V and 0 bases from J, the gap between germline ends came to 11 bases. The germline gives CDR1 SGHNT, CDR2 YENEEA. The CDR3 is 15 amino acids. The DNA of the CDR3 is TGTGCCAGCAGCCTAGTAGCGAGCTCCTACAATGAGCAGTTCTTC. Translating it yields CASSLVASSYNEQFF.

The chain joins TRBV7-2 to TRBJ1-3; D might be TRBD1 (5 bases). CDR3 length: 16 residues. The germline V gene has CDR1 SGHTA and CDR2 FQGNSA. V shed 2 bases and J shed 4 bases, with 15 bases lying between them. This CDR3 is CASSLTDSPSGNTIYF. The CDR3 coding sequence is TGTGCCAGCAGCTTAACCGACAGTCCTTCGGGAAACACCATATATTTT.

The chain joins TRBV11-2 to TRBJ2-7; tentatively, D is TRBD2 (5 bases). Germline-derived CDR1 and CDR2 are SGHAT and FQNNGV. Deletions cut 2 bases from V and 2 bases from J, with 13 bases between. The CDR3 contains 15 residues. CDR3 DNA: TGTGCCAGCAGCTTACTCACCAGCGGAACCTACGAGCAGTACTTC. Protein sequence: CASSLLTSGTYEQYF. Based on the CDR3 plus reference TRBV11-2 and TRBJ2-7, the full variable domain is EAGVAQSPRYKIIEKRQSVAFWCNPISGHATLYWYQQILGQGPKLLIQFQNNGVVDDSQLPKDRFSAERLKGVDSTLKIQPAKLEDSAVYLCASSLLTSGTYEQYFGPGTRLTVT.

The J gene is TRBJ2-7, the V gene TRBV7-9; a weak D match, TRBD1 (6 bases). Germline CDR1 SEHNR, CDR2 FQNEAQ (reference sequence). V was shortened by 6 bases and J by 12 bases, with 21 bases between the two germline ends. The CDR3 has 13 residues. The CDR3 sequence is CASSGNEWGQWYF. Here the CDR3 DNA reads TGTGCCAGCAGTGGCAATGAATGGGGGCAGTGGTACTTC.

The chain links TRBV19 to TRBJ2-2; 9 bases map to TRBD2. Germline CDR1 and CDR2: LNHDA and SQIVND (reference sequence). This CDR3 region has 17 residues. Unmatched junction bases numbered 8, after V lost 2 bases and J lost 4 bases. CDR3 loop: CASSIRGGGAGTGELFF. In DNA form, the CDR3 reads TGTGCCAGTAGTATAAGGGGCGGGGGGGCCGGCACCGGGGAGCTGTTTTTT.

The CDR3 nucleotides read TGTGCCAGCAGTCAGCCGGGACAGACACCCTTGAGCTCCTACAATGAGCAGTTCTTC. It yields the protein CASSQPGQTPLSSYNEQFF. The chain employs TRBV7-9 and TRBJ2-1, with TRBD1 identical over 7 bases. V gave up 6 bases and J gave up 0 bases; unmatched junction bases: 17. The germline V gene has CDR1 SEHNR and CDR2 FQNEAQ (reference sequence). The CDR3 covers 19 residues.

This CDR3 is CASSLLTGGAQFF. CDR3 DNA: TGTGCCAGCAGTCTGTTGACCGGGGGGGCCCAGTTCTTC. This sequence joins TRBV2 and TRBJ2-1, with 8 nucleotides matching TRBD2. Trimming took 5 bases from V and 13 from J; bases not matched to a gene: 10. The CDR3 has 13 residues. Germline V lookup: CDR1 SNHLY, CDR2 FYNNEI.

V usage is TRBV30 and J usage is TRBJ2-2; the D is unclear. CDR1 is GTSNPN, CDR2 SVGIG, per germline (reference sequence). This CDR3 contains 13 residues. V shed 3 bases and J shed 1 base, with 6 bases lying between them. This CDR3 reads CAWRTQNTGELFF. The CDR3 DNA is TGTGCCTGGAGGACTCAGAACACCGGGGAGCTGTTTTTT.

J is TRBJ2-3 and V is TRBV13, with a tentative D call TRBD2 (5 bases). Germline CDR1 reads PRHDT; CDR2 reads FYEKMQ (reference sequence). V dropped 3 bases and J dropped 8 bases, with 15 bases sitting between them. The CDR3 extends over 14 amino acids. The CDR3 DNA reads TGTGCCAGCAGCTTGGCGGGCTCACTCCGTACGCAGTATTTT. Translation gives CASSLAGSLRTQYF.

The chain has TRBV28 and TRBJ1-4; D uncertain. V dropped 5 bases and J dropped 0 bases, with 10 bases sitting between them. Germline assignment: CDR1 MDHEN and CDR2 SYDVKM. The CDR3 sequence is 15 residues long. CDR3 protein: CASSTPDATNEKLFF. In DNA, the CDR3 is TGTGCCAGCAGTACCCCAGATGCAACTAATGAAAAACTGTTTTTT.

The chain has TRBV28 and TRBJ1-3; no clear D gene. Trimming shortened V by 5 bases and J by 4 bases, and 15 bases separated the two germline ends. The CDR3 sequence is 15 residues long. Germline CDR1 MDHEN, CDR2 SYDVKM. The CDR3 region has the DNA TGTGCCAGCAGTCCACAACAGCCGAGCGGAAACACCATATATTTT. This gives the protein CASSPQQPSGNTIYF.